This T cell receptor beta chain was sequenced for a study of tumor-infiltrating lymphocytes in primary liver carcinoma. Study information: Patients were men and women aged 30 to 69 years.

In regard to this clonotype: One end of the junction is discordant with germline, which a read error may explain.

In addition to blood RNA drawn from unsorted whole blood, germline DNA was extracted. Production of TCR beta cDNA used roughly 480 ng total RNA together with a constant-region primer. Generation of the TCR beta libraries relied on three nested multiplex PCR rounds using slightly modified ARM-PCR. Rounds one and two of PCR, each of approximately 11 cycles, were primed with TRBV1-TRBV30 forward primers and a C-beta reverse primer. TCRdb ran MiXCR on the multiplex PCR reads and lists one entry per CDR3 protein. Of fewer than 400,000 distinct CDR3 sequences listed, around three fifths are singletons. The CDR3 contains 16 residues. The germline V gene has CDR1 SGHAT and CDR2 FQNNGV.

The V call is TRBV11-2, the J call TRBJ2-3; D might be TRBD2 (5 bases). Material for sequencing was peripheral blood. The source is a woman aged 25 to 39 with primary liver carcinoma and hepatitis B virus infection. CDR3 nucleotides: TGTACCAGCAGCCCCCGGCTAGCAAGTGCCACAGATATGCAGTATTTT. Amino acid sequence: CTSSPRLASATDMQYF.